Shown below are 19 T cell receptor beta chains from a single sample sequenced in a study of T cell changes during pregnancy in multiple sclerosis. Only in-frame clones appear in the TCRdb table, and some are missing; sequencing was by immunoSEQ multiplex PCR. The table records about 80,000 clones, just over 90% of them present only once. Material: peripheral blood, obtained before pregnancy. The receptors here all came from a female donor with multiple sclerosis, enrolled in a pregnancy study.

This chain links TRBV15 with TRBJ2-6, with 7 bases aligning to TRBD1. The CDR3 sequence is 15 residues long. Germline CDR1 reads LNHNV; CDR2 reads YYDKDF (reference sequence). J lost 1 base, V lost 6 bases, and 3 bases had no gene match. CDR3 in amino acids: CATSLRGSGANVLTF. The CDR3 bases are TGTGCCACCAGTCTCAGGGGGTCTGGGGCCAACGTCCTGACTTTC.

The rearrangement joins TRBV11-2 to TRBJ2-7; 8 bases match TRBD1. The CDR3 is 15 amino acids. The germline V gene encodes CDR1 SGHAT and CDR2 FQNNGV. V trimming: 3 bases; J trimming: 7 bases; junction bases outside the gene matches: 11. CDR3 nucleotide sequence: TGTGCCAGCAGCTTTTCGACAGGGGACGGATCTGAGCAGTACTTC. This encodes CASSFSTGDGSEQYF.

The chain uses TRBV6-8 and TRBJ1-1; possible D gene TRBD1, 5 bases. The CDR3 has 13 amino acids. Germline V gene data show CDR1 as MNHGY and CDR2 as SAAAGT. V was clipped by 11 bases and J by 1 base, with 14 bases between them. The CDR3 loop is CAPGGPGNTEAFF. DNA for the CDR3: TGTGCCCCCGGGGGACCGGGGAACACTGAAGCTTTCTTT.

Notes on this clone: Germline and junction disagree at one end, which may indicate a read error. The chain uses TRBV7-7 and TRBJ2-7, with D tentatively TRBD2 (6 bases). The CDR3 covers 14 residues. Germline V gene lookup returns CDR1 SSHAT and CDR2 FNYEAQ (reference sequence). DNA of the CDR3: TGTGCTAGCAGCTTAGGGACTCCTGGTGCTGAGCAGTACTTC. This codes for CASSLGTPGAEQYF.

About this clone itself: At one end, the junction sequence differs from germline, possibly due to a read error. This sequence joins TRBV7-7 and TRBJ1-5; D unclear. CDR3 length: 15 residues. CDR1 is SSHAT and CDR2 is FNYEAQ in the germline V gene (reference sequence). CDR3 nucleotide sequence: TGTGCTAGCAGCTTACGCCCGACAAAGTGTCAGCCCCAGCATTTT. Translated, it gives CASSLRPTKCQPQHF.

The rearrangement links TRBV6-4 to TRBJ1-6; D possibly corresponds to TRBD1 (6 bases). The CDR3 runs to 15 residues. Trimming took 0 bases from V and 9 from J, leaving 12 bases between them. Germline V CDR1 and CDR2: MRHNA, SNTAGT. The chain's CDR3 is CASSDSPGEGSPLHF. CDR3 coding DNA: TGTGCCAGCAGTGACTCGCCAGGGGAGGGTTCACCCCTCCACTTT.

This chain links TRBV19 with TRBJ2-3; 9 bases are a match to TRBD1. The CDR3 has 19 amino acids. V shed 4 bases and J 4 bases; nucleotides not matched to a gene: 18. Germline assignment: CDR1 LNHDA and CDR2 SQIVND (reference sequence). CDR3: CASSTVERDRDPRADTQYF. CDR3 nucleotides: TGTGCCAGTAGTACCGTCGAGCGGGACAGGGACCCGCGGGCAGATACGCAGTATTTT.

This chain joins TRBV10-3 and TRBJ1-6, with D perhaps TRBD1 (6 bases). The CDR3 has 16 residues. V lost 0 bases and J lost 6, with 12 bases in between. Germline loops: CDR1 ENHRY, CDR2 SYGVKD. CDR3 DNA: TGTGCCATCAGTGAGTCATTCTCGGACAGTAATTCACCCCTCCACTTT. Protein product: CAISESFSDSNSPLHF.

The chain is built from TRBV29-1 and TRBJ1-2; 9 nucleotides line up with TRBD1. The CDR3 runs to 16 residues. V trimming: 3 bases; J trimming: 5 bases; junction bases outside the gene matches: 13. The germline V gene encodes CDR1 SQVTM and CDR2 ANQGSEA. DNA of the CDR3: TGCAGCGTTGAGGCGCTTACTGCGGGGACAGGGTATGGCTACACCTTC. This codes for CSVEALTAGTGYGYTF. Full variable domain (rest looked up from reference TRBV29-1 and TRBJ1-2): SAVISQKPSRDICQRGTSLTIQCQVDSQVTMMFWYRQQPGQSLTLIATANQGSEATYESGFVIDKFPISRPNLTFSTLTVSNMSPEDSSIYLCSVEALTAGTGYGYTFGSGTRLTVV.

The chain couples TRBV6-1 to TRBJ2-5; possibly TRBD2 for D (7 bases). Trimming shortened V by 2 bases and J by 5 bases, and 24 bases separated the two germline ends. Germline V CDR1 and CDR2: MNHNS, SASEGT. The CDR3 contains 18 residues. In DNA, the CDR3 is TGTGCCAGCAGTGAACGGGGGGCGGGGGCTTCCAACTGGGAGACCCAGTACTTC. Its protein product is CASSERGAGASNWETQYF.

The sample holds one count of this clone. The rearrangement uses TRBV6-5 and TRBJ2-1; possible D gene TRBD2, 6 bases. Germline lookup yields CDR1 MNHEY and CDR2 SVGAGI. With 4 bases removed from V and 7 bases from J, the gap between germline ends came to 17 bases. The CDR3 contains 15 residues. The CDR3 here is CASSFSRGLPNEQFF. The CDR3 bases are TGTGCCAGCAGTTTCTCCCGGGGACTTCCTAATGAGCAGTTCTTC.

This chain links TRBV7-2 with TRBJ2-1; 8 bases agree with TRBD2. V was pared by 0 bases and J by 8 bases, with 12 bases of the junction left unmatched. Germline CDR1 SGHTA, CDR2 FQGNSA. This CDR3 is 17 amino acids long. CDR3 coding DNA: TGTGCCAGCAGCTTAGCCGCATCGGGGGGGGCCTGGCATGAGCAGTTCTTC. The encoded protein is CASSLAASGGAWHEQFF.

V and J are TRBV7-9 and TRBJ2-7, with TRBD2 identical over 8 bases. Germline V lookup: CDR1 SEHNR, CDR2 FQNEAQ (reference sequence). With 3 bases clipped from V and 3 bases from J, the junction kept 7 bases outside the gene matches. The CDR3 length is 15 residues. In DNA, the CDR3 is TGTGCCAGCAGCTTGCCGTCTGCGGGGGGCTACGAGCAGTACTTC. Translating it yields CASSLPSAGGYEQYF.

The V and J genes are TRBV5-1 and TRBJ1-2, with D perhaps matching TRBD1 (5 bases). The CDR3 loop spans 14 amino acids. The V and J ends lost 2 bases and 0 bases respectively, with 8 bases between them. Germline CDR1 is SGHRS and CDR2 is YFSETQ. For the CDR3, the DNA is TGCGCCAGCAGCTTAGACAGAACTAACTATGGCTACACCTTC. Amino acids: CASSLDRTNYGYTF.

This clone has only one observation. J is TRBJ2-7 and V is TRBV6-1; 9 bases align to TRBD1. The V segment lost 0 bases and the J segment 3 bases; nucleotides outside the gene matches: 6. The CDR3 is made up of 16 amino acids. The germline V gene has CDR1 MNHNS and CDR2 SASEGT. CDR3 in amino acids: CASSEAGTGSFYEQYF. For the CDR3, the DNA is TGTGCCAGCAGTGAAGCCGGGACAGGGTCATTCTACGAGCAGTACTTC.

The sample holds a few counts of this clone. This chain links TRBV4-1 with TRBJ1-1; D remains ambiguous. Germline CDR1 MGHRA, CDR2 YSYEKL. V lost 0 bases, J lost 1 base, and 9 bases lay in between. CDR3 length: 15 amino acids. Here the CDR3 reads CASSQEPQRNTEAFF. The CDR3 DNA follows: TGCGCCAGCAGCCAAGAACCCCAGCGGAACACTGAAGCTTTCTTT.

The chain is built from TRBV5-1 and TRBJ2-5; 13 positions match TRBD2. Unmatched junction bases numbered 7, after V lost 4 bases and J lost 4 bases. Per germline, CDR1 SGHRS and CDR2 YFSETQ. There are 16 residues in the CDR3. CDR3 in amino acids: CASSPTGLAGAETQYF. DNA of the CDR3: TGCGCCAGCAGCCCTACCGGACTAGCGGGGGCAGAGACCCAGTACTTC.

CDR3 loop: CASSTGQNYGYTF. The CDR3 nucleotides read TGTGCCAGCAGTACGGGACAGAACTATGGCTACACCTTC. The chain links TRBV27 to TRBJ1-2; TRBD1 matches at 7 bases. The V segment lost 5 bases and the J segment 2 bases; nucleotides outside the gene matches: 2. CDR1 and CDR2 from the germline V gene are MNHEY and SMNVEV (reference sequence). The CDR3 covers 13 residues.

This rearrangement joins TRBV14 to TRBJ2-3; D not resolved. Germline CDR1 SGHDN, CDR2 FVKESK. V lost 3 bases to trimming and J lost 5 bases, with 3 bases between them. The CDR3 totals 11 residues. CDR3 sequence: CASSHGDTQYF. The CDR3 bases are TGTGCCAGCAGCCACGGAGATACGCAGTATTTT.